This TCR beta chain was captured in a study of OX40 agonist ivuxolimab in advanced cancers. Overall study context: A mean age of approximately 64 years, range about 23 to 80, was recorded, and roughly 80% were male.

Profiling relied on immunoSEQ multiplex PCR, and the TCRdb table lists in-frame clones only, not all of them. The repertoire holds about 53,000 clones, 84% seen once, with around 4.3% in the top ten. Per germline, CDR1 SGHTA and CDR2 FQGNSA. Germline trimming cut 1 base from V and 2 bases from J; bases unmatched to any gene: 8. The CDR3 totals 16 residues. This chain uses TRBV7-2 with TRBJ2-7, with 7 bases aligning to TRBD1. This clonotype was sampled from an adult with an advanced solid tumor such as melanoma, head and neck, liver or kidney cancer. Sequencing used CD4+ or CD8+ T cells sorted from blood, obtained in a trial of the OX40 agonist ivuxolimab. CDR3 DNA: TGTGCCAGCAGCTTAGATAGGGGGACAGCTCCCTACGAGCAGTACTTC. Residues: CASSLDRGTAPYEQYF.